This TCR beta chain was obtained from a study of blood T cells in healthy people across ages (dated by TCRdb to the mid-2010s). For the wider study: Template switching captured roughly one uniquely barcoded TCR beta cDNA molecule per two T cells in model experiments. Age-related changes in TCR beta repertoire diversity were measured in the study by deep sequencing normalized with unique cDNA molecular identifiers. Donors of different ages were randomly distributed across sequencing lanes to avoid experimental bias. The donors were split into four age groups: young (average around 15 years), middle-aged (roughly 39), aged (over 55) and long-lived (more than 80). For two donors (one aged 18 to 30 and one aged 80 or older), the study analyzed two additional independent replicas of 1 million unique cDNA reads from the same blood draw.

The library was prepared using 5' RACE. Reads for this sample came from an Illumina HiSeq 2500. A second 7 to 11 cycle PCR used a sample-barcoded 5' primer and a J-beta primer mix. A template-switch 5' adaptor carrying 12 random nucleotides introduced a unique molecular identifier onto each TCR beta cDNA molecule. Each sample yielded at least 3 million CDR3-containing paired-end reads. First-strand cDNA synthesis was performed from all RNA using the Mint cDNA synthesis kit, with priming by a TRBC-specific oligonucleotide. All cDNA was treated with uracil-DNA glycosylase and then went through a first 18-cycle PCR with the universal primers M1SS and BC2_uni_R. In the paper's pipeline: Each sample was normalized by randomly selecting 1 million high-quality reads, each carrying a distinct molecular identifier. Reads sharing molecular identifiers were discarded rather than binned into consensus sequences. MiTCR, run with a Q25 quality threshold and the strictest error-elimination algorithm, handled CDR3 identification, clonotype clustering and error correction. Lower-bound total TCR beta diversity was estimated with a nonparametric unseen species model using Euler transformation. TCRdb handled the public reads itself, with Q25 trimming in fastp and clone calling in MiXCR, and kept productive beta chains. Identical CDR3 protein sequences are pooled into one entry, listed with their most common genes and DNA. The V and J calls and clone size are TCRdb's, not the authors'. This sample is represented by fewer than 900,000 distinct CDR3 sequences; roughly 45% of them were singletons. The ten biggest clones cover around 20% of the sample.

CDR1 and CDR2, per the germline V gene, are SGHRS and YFSETQ. Trimming removed 4 bases from V and 6 bases from J; the gene matches leave 11 bases unexplained. The CDR3 runs 17 residues from the cysteine to the phenylalanine. Solely the CDR3 DNA is kept, with 51 bases framed from the first base. The roughly 39 donors, aged roughly 6 to 90 years, were systemically healthy Caucasian individuals from Russia. Approximately 11 milliliters of peripheral blood were drawn from each donor into EDTA-treated Vacutainer tubes. Ficoll-Paque density-gradient centrifugation was used to isolate PBMCs, with at least 6.5 million per sample. Trizol reagent was used to extract total RNA from the PBMCs, yielding at least 6 micrograms per sample. The percentages of naive CD45RAhigh/CD27high T cells were determined by flow cytometry on a PBMC aliquot from every donor. On the study overall, not on this receptor specifically: Compared with the aged group, the long-lived group had more naive CD4+ T cells, fewer expanded clones and increased TCR diversity, a pattern suggesting age selection. Because donor CMV infection status was unknown, age-related changes in expanded clonotypes were potentially confounded. As age increased, observed TCR beta diversity per million T cells dropped in a roughly linear way, and a significant reduction was already evident by age about 36. Observed TCR beta diversity correlated strongly with the percentage of naive T cells measured by flow cytometry. Bulk unsorted PBMC profiling prevented conclusive comparison of naive and antigen-experienced compartments. Estimates of total diversity from one million sequenced T cells were regarded as lower bounds and underestimates.

For this clonotype: The antigen this receptor binds is unknown. Base qualities were left out, and no much larger clone turns up one base away.

The V gene is TRBV5-1 and the J gene is TRBJ2-1; the central 12 bases match TRBD2. This TCR was sampled from a woman aged 60-70 years in good health. Input material: blood. At the DNA level, the sequence is TGCGCCAGCAGCACAGCTAGCGGGGGGGCGATGGCCAATGAGCAGTTCTTC. Translation gives CASSTASGGAMANEQFF. Extended through the reference TRBV5-1 and TRBJ2-1 proteins, this CDR3 yields the full variable domain: KAGVTQTPRYLIKTRGQQVTLSCSPISGHRSVSWYQQTPGQGLQFLFEYFSETQRNKGNFPGRFSGRQFSNSRSEMNVSTLELGDSALYLCASSTASGGAMANEQFFGPGTRLTVL.